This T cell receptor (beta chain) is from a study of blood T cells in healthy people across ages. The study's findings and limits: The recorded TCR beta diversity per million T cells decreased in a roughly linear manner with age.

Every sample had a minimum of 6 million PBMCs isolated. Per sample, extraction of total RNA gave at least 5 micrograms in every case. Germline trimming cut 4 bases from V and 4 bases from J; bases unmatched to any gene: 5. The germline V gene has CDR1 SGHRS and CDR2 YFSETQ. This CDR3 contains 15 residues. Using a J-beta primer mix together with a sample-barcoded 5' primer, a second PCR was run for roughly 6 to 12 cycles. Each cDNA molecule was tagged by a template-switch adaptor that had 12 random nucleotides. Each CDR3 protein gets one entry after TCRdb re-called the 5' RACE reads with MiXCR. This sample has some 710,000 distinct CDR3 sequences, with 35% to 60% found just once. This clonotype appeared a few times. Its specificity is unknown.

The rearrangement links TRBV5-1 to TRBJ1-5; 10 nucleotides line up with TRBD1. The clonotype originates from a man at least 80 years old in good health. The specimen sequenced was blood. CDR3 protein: CASSPGQGRNQPQHF. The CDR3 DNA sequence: TGCGCCAGCAGCCCGGGACAGGGGAGAAATCAGCCCCAGCATTTT.